The 19 T cell receptor beta chains in this list originate from one sample, sequenced in a study of blood T cell repertoires in COVID-19 (dated by TCRdb to 2018 to 2021). The receptor library was made with the immunoSEQ multiplex PCR assay. This is the immuneACCESS table as TCRdb keeps it, with only in-frame sequences that have V and J called. A part of the clones is gone; compared with another copy, unresolved V genes explain less than half, and the rest is unexplained. For this sample there are over 60,000 clones; 75% to 90% appear just once. The ten most abundant clones make up about 9.1% of the sample. Sequenced sample: peripheral blood. The receptors originated from an elderly man with acute or convalescent COVID-19.

The rearrangement joins TRBV5-1 to TRBJ2-7, with 7 bases that match TRBD1. The CDR3 spans 15 residues. CDR1 and CDR2 from the germline V gene are SGHRS and YFSETQ. V gave up 0 bases and J gave up 5 bases; unmatched junction bases: 8. In DNA, the CDR3 is TGCGCCAGCAGCTTGGAGGCGACAGGGACGCACGAGCAGTACTTC. Its translation: CASSLEATGTHEQYF. The variable domain in full, with the rest retrieved from reference TRBV5-1 and TRBJ2-7, is KAGVTQTPRYLIKTRGQQVTLSCSPISGHRSVSWYQQTPGQGLQFLFEYFSETQRNKGNFPGRFSGRQFSNSRSEMNVSTLELGDSALYLCASSLEATGTHEQYFGPGTRLTVT.

The chain has TRBV6-5 and TRBJ1-3; a possible D gene is TRBD1 (5 bases). The CDR3 covers 15 residues. Germline CDR1 is MNHEY and CDR2 is SVGAGI. The CDR3 spells CAVTKRGFLGNTIYF. CDR3 DNA: TGTGCTGTCACGAAGCGGGGCTTCCTGGGAAACACCATATATTTT.

The rearrangement links TRBV7-3 to TRBJ2-5, with D possibly matching TRBD2 (7 bases). CDR3 length equals 14 residues. Germline CDR1 is SGHTA and CDR2 is FQGTGA. V was shortened by 1 base and J by 4 bases, with 10 bases between the two germline ends. The CDR3 DNA reads as TGTGCCAGCAGCTTAAGTGGGGGGGCAGAGACCCAGTACTTC. Protein sequence: CASSLSGGAETQYF.

This clone was seen a handful of times. This sequence joins TRBV10-1 and TRBJ1-2, with D hard to call. With 4 bases removed from V and 8 bases from J, the gap between germline ends came to 11 bases. This CDR3 has 12 amino acids. The germline V gene encodes CDR1 WNHNN and CDR2 SYGVQD (reference sequence). The CDR3 sequence is CASSGPGTGYTF. The CDR3 nucleotides are TGCGCCAGCAGTGGCCCGGGAACGGGCTACACCTTC.

The chain joins TRBV5-4 to TRBJ2-7; D tentatively reads TRBD1 or TRBD2 (6 bases each). The CDR3 is 14 amino acids. V was shortened by 4 bases and J by 1 base, with 12 bases between the two germline ends. CDR1 is SGHNT and CDR2 is YYREEE in the germline V gene (reference sequence). The CDR3 sequence is CASSVGAGSYEQYF. Here the CDR3 DNA reads TGTGCCAGCAGCGTGGGGGCGGGGTCCTACGAGCAGTACTTC.

This sequence joins TRBV6-5 and TRBJ2-7, with 8 bases identical to TRBD1. Looked up from germline, CDR1 is MNHEY and CDR2 is SVGAGI. J gave up 2 bases and V 7 bases, and 4 bases lay outside the gene matches. The CDR3 is 13 residues long. The CDR3 sequence: CASTNRGAYEQYF. In nucleotides, the CDR3 is TGTGCCAGCACGAACAGGGGGGCCTACGAGCAGTACTTC.

V gene TRBV2 combines with J gene TRBJ1-5; no definite D call. The CDR3 has 15 amino acids. Looked up from germline, CDR1 is SNHLY and CDR2 is FYNNEI. V was trimmed by 2 bases and J by 9 bases, leaving 17 bases between them. The CDR3 DNA follows: TGTGCCAGCAGTGAACGGGGAGCAGGCGGACCGCCCCAGCATTTT. It specifies CASSERGAGGPPQHF.

The chain links TRBV6-5 to TRBJ2-7, with TRBD1 as a possible D gene (6 bases). Germline V gives CDR1 MNHEY, CDR2 SVGAGI. The CDR3 loop spans 15 amino acids. Trimming removed 5 bases at V and 0 bases at J, with 14 bases between. Written as DNA, the CDR3 is TGTGCCAGCAGTCAGGGGTCGAGTCCCTCCTACGAGCAGTACTTC. It translates to CASSQGSSPSYEQYF.

The chain has TRBV2 and TRBJ1-4; D unclear. V lost 8 bases, J lost 8 bases, and 15 bases lay in between. This CDR3 is 13 amino acids long. Germline values: CDR1 SNHLY, CDR2 FYNNEI. CDR3 DNA: TGTGCCAGCCGGACTTTCTTGGAGGAAAAACTGTTTTTT. Its protein product is CASRTFLEEKLFF.

J is TRBJ1-6 and V is TRBV27; TRBD1 might be the D (5 bases). Trimming pared 8 bases from V and 6 bases from J, leaving 14 bases between. Germline V gives CDR1 MNHEY, CDR2 SMNVEV (reference sequence). This CDR3 has 14 amino acids. For the CDR3, the DNA is TGTGCCAGCTTAGGCAGGGCCCCTAATTCACCCCTCCACTTT. Amino acids: CASLGRAPNSPLHF.

The sample holds one count of this clone. The gene calls are TRBV13 and TRBJ2-3; TRBD2 matches 10 bases. CDR3 length: 17 amino acids. The germline gives CDR1 PRHDT, CDR2 FYEKMQ (reference sequence). With 2 bases clipped from V and 3 bases from J, the junction kept 8 bases outside the gene matches. The CDR3 bases are TGTGCCAGCAGCTTAAGACAGGCTAGCGGGAGTACAGATACGCAGTATTTT. The encoded protein is CASSLRQASGSTDTQYF.

The chain joins TRBV6-1 to TRBJ1-2; 8 bases are a match to TRBD1. Germline V gene lookup returns CDR1 MNHNS and CDR2 SASEGT. The CDR3 sequence is 15 residues long. The V segment lost 3 bases and the J segment 5 bases; nucleotides outside the gene matches: 8. This CDR3 reads CASSDADRVVYGYTF. In nucleotides, the CDR3 is TGTGCCAGCAGTGATGCGGACAGGGTGGTTTATGGCTACACCTTC.

This chain uses TRBV15 with TRBJ2-3, with 7 nucleotides matching TRBD1. This CDR3 comprises 16 residues. The V gene's germline CDR1 is LNHNV and CDR2 YYDKDF (reference sequence). J lost 6 bases, V lost 0 bases, and 9 bases had no gene match. As DNA, the CDR3 is TGTGCCACCAGCAGAGAAACAGGGGCGGTAGGGGATACGCAGTATTTT. It specifies CATSRETGAVGDTQYF.

V gene TRBV25-1 combines with J gene TRBJ1-2, with 7 bases matching TRBD1. Germline values: CDR1 MGHDK, CDR2 SYGVNS. With V trimmed by 2 bases and J by 2 bases, 2 bases remained unmatched. The CDR3 is 14 amino acids. The CDR3 coding sequence is TGTGCCAGCAGTGAAGCGGGACAGAACTATGGCTACACCTTC. This codes for CASSEAGQNYGYTF.

CDR3 coding DNA: TGTGCCAGCTGCGTCGGTGGGGCCTATGGCTACACCTTC. This sequence encodes CASCVGGAYGYTF. The chain carries TRBV28 and TRBJ1-2; D is possibly TRBD1 (5 bases). Trimming removed 8 bases from V and 4 bases from J, with 14 bases in between. CDR1 is MDHEN and CDR2 is SYDVKM in the germline V gene. The CDR3 totals 13 residues.

This sequence joins TRBV3-1 (or the pseudogene TRBV3-2) and TRBJ2-1; 9 nucleotides align to TRBD2. J gave up 1 base and V 10 bases, and 14 bases lay outside the gene matches. Per the germline V gene, CDR1 is LGHDT and CDR2 is YNNKEL (reference sequence). CDR3 length: 17 residues. The CDR3 coding sequence is TGTGCCACCTCCCCCCGGGCTAGCGGGACTTCCTACAATGAGCAGTTCTTC. Residues: CATSPRASGTSYNEQFF.

This clone turned up a few times. The CDR3 here is CASSPLGLAGPGTAGELFF. Written as DNA, the CDR3 is TGTGCCAGCAGCCCCTTGGGACTAGCGGGACCGGGAACGGCCGGGGAGCTGTTTTTT. The gene calls are TRBV7-9 and TRBJ2-2, with TRBD2 matching over 13 bases. The V segment lost 5 bases and the J segment 6 bases; nucleotides outside the gene matches: 15. CDR3 size: 19 residues. Germline V gene data show CDR1 as SEHNR and CDR2 as FQNEAQ (reference sequence). Based on the CDR3 plus reference TRBV7-9 and TRBJ2-2, the full variable domain is DTGVSQNPRHKITKRGQNVTFRCDPISEHNRLYWYRQTLGQGPEFLTYFQNEAQLEKSRLLSDRFSAERPKGSFSTLEIQRTEQGDSAMYLCASSPLGLAGPGTAGELFFGEGSRLTVL.

The V gene is TRBV7-8, the J gene TRBJ1-2; the match to TRBD1 covers 7 bases. This CDR3 comprises 14 residues. Per the germline V gene, CDR1 is SGHVS and CDR2 is FQNEAQ. J gave up 8 bases and V 4 bases, and 10 bases lay outside the gene matches. The CDR3 loop is CASSSRQGLRGYTF. The CDR3 coding sequence is TGTGCCAGCAGCTCTCGACAGGGATTACGGGGCTACACCTTC.

The chain uses TRBV2 and TRBJ1-1, with unresolved D. Germline CDR1 is SNHLY and CDR2 is FYNNEI. V lost 2 bases and J 4 bases, leaving 11 bases between the germline ends. The CDR3 is 14 residues long. CDR3 nucleotide sequence: TGTGCCAGCAGTGAACTCGGGGAGCGCACTGAAGCTTTCTTT. Translated, it gives CASSELGERTEAFF.